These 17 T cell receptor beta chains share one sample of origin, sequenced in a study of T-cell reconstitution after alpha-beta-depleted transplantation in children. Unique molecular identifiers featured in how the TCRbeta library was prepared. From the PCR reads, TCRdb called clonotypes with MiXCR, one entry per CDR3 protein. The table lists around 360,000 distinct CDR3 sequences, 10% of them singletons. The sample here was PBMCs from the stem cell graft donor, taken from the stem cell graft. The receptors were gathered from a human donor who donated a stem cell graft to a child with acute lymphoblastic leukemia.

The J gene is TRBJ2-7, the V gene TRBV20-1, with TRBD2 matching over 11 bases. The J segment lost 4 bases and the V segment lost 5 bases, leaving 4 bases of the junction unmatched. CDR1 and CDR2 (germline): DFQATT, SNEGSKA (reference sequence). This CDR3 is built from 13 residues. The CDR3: CSALSGRAYEQYF. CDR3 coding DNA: TGCAGTGCTCTTAGCGGGAGGGCGTACGAGCAGTACTTC.

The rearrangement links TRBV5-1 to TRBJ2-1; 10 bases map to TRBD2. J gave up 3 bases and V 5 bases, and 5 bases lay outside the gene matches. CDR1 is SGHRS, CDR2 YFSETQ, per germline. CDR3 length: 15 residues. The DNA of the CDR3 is TGCGCCAGCAGAGCTGGACTAGCGGACTACAATGAGCAGTTCTTC. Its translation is CASRAGLADYNEQFF.

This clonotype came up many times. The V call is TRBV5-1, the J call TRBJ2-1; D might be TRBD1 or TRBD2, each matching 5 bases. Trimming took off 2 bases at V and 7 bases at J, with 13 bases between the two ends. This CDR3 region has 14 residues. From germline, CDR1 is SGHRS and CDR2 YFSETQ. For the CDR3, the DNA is TGCGCCAGCAGCTTCACTAATGGGGGTAATGAGCAGTTCTTC. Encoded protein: CASSFTNGGNEQFF.

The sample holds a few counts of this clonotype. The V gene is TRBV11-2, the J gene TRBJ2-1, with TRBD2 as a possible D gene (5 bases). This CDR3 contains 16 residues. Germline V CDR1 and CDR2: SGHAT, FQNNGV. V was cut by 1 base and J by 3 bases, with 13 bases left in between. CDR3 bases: TGTGCCAGCAGCTTAGTGCCTAGCAGGCTCTACAATGAGCAGTTCTTC. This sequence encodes CASSLVPSRLYNEQFF.

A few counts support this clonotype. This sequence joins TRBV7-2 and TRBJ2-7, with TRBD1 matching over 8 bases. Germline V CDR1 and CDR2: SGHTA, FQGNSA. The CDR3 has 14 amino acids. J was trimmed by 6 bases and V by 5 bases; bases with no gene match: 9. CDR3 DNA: TGTGCCAGCAGCCCAGGGGGCCAGTTGGGCGAGCAGTACTTC. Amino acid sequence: CASSPGGQLGEQYF.

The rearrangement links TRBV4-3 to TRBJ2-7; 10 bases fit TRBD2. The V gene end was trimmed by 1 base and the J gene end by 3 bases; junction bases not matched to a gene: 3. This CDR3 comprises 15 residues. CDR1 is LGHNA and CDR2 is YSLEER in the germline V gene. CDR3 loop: CASSQVLAGIYEQYF. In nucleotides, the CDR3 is TGCGCCAGCAGCCAAGTACTAGCGGGGATCTACGAGCAGTACTTC.

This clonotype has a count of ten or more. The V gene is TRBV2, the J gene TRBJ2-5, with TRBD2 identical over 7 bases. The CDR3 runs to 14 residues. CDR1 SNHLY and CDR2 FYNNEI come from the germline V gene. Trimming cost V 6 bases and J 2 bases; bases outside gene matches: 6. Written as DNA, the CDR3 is TGTGCCAGCAGCGCCCTGGGGGGGCAAGAGACCCAGTACTTC. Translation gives CASSALGGQETQYF.

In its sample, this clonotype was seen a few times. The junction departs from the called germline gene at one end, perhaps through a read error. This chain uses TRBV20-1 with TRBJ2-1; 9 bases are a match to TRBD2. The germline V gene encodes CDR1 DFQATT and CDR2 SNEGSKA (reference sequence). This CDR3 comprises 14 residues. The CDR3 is CSAKSGRPWNEQFF. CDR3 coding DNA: TGCAGCGCTAAAAGCGGGAGGCCGTGGAATGAGCAGTTCTTC.

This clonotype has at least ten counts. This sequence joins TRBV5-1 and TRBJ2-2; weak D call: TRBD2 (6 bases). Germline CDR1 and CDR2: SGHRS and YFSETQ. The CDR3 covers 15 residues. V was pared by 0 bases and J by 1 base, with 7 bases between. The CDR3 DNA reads TGCGCCAGCAGCTTGGGCGGGGTGAACACCGGGGAGCTGTTTTTT. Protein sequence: CASSLGGVNTGELFF.

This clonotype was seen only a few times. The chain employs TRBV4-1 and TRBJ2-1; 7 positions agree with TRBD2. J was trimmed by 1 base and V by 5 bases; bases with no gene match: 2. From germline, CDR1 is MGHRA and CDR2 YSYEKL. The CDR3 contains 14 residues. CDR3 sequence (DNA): TGCGCCAGCAGCGGGGAGGGGTCCTACAATGAGCAGTTCTTC. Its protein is CASSGEGSYNEQFF.

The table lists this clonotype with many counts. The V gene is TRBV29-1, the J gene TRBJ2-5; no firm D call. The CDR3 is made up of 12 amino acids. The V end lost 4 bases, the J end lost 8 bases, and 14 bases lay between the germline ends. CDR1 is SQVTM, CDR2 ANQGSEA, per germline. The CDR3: CSVVDPAVTQYF. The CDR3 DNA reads TGCAGCGTTGTGGACCCAGCCGTCACCCAGTACTTC. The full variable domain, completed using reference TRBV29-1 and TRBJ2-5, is SAVISQKPSRDICQRGTSLTIQCQVDSQVTMMFWYRQQPGQSLTLIATANQGSEATYESGFVIDKFPISRPNLTFSTLTVSNMSPEDSSIYLCSVVDPAVTQYFGPGTRLLVL.

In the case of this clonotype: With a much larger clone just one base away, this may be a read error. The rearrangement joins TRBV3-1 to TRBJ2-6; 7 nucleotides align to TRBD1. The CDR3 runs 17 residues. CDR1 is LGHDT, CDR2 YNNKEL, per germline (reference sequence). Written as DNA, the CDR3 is TGTGCCAGCAGCCGCGGACAGGCCCTGAGAGGGGCCAACGGCCTGACTTTC. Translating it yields CASSRGQALRGANGLTF. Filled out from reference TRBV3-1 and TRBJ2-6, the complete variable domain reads DTAVSQTPKYLVTQMGNDKSIKCEQNLGHDTMYWYKQDSKKFLKIMFSYNNKELIINETVPNRFSPKSPDKAHLNLHINSLELGDSAVYFCASSRGQALRGANGLTFGAGSRLTVL.

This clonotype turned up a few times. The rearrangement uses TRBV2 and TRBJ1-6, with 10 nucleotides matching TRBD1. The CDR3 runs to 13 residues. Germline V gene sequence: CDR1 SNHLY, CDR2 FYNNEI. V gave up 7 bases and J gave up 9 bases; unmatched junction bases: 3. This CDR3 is CASIRTGGSPLHF. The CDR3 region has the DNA TGTGCCAGCATCAGGACAGGGGGTTCACCCCTCCACTTT.

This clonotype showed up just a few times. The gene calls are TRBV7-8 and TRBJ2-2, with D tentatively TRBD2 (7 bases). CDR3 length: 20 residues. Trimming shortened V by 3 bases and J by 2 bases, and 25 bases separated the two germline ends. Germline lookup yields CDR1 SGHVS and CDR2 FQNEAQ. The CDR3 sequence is CASSFFRGGPLAPNTGELFF. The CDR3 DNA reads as TGTGCCAGCAGCTTTTTTAGGGGGGGACCGCTAGCGCCAAACACCGGGGAGCTGTTTTTT.

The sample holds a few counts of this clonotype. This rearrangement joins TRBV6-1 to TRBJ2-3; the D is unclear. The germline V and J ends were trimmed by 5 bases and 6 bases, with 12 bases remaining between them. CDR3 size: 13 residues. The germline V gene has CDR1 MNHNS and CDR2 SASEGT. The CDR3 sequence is CASSLMVDDTQYF. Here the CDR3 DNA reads TGTGCCAGCAGTCTAATGGTGGACGATACGCAGTATTTT.

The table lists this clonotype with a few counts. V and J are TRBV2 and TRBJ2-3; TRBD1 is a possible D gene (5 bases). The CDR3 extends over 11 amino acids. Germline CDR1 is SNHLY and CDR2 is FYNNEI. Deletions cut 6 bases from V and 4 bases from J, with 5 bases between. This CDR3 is CASRQADTQYF. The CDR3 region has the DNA TGTGCCAGCAGACAGGCAGATACGCAGTATTTT.

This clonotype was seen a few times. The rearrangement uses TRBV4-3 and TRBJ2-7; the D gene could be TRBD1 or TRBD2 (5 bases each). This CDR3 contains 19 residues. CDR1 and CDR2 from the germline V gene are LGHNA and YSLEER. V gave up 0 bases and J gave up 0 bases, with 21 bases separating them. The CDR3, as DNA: TGCGCCAGCAGCCAAGATCGCTTAAGGTTTTGGGGGTTCTCCTACGAGCAGTACTTC. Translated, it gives CASSQDRLRFWGFSYEQYF.